This T cell receptor (beta chain) was documented in a study of shared clonotypes between healthy human individuals. For this clone: Its specificity is not known. Other DNA sequences of this sample code for an identical CDR3.

The assay used deep level. Measured with immunoSEQ multiplex PCR; TCRdb has only the in-frame clones, and not every one. Of some 630,000 clones in the sample, approximately 96% were seen once. Terminally differentiated effector memory CD45RA+ cells were excluded by CCR7 positive selection of CD45RO-negative cells. Study-wide results and limits: A few donors showed sharing of approximately 5% of naive CD4 clonotypes.

This clonotype originated in a woman in her thirties in good health. The sequencing input was naive CD8+ T cells sorted from blood.

The CDR3: CASSLGGSYNEQFF. The CDR3 DNA reads TGTGCCAGCAGTTTAGGGGGCTCCTACAATGAGCAGTTCTTC. This chain connects TRBV27 to TRBJ2-1; D is perhaps TRBD1 or TRBD2 (5 bases each). This CDR3 has 14 residues. V was trimmed by 2 bases and J by 0 bases, leaving 5 bases between them. In germline, CDR1 is MNHEY, CDR2 SMNVEV (reference sequence).